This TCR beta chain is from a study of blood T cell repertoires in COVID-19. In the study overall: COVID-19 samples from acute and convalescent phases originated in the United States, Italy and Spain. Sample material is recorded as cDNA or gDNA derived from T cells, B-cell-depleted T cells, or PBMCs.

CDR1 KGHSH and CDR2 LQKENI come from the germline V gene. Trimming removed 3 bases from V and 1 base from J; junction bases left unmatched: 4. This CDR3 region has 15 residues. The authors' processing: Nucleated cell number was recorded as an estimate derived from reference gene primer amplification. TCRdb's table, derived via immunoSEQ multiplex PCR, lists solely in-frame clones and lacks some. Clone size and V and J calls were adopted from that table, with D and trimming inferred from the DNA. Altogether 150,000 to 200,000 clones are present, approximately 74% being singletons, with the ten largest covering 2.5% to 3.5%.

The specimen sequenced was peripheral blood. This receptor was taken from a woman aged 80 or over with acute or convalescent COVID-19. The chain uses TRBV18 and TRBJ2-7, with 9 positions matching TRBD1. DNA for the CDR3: TGTGCCAGCTCACCGGGGACAGGGCCTTCCTACGAGCAGTACTTC. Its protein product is CASSPGTGPSYEQYF.